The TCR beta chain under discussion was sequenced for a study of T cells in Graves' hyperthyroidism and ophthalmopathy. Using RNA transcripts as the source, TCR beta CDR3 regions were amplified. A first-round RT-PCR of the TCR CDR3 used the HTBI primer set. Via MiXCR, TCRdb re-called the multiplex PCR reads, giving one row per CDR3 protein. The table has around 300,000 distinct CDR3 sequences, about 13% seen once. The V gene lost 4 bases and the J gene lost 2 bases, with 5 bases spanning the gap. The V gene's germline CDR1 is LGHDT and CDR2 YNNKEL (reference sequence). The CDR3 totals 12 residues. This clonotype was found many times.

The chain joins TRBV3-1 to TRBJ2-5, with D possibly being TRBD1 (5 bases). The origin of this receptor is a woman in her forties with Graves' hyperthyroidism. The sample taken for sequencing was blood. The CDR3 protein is CASSRQQETQYF. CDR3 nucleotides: TGTGCCAGCAGCCGACAGCAAGAGACCCAGTACTTC.